The table lists the clone carrying this TCR beta chain with many counts. The antigen is undetermined. These data belong to a study of CD8 T cells in ankylosing spondylitis. TCRdb redid the calling of the 5' RACE reads with MiXCR, one entry per CDR3 protein. Here the sample spans hundreds of thousands of distinct CDR3 sequences, 25% to 30% being singletons. Whole-study findings and limits: A motif of 7 to 9 highly homologous TCR beta variants was seen as apparently characteristic of ankylosing spondylitis blood.

CDR3 length: 13 residues. CDR1 is SGHRS, CDR2 YFSETQ, per germline. V lost 0 bases, J lost 1 base, and 4 bases lay in between. J is TRBJ2-5 and V is TRBV5-1, with D unclear. The sample consisted of blood, either unsorted or a sorted T cell fraction (not recorded which). The clonotype comes from a male donor with ankylosing spondylitis. In DNA form, the CDR3 reads TGCGCCAGCAGCTTGGGCAGCCAAGAGACCCAGTACTTC. It codes for CASSLGSQETQYF. Full variable domain (missing parts from reference TRBV5-1 and TRBJ2-5): KAGVTQTPRYLIKTRGQQVTLSCSPISGHRSVSWYQQTPGQGLQFLFEYFSETQRNKGNFPGRFSGRQFSNSRSEMNVSTLELGDSALYLCASSLGSQETQYFGPGTRLLVL.